This TCR beta chain was captured by sequencing in a study of T cells after yellow fever vaccination. Notes on the study in general: Most clones from primary vaccination resurfaced after the booster (96% CD4, around 90% CD8).

TCRdb ran MiXCR on the 5' RACE reads and lists one entry per CDR3 protein. The table shows a few hundred thousand distinct CDR3 sequences, with around 6.8% occurring only once. CDR1 is KGHSH and CDR2 is LQKENI in the germline V gene. The CDR3 consists of 14 residues. V gave up 1 base and J gave up 7 bases, with 11 bases separating them. Turning to this clonotype: The target antigen is unknown.

The TCR comes from a man between 18 and 29 years old who received the YFV17D yellow fever vaccine. The rearrangement links TRBV18 to TRBJ2-1; D call uncertain. Sequences were derived from PBMCs, sampled more than 35 days after the first yellow fever vaccination. This CDR3 is CASSPQGLGNEQFF. The CDR3 nucleotides are TGTGCCAGCTCACCACAGGGCCTGGGGAATGAGCAGTTCTTC.